This T cell receptor beta chain emerged from a study of response to subunit inactivated influenza vaccine. MiXCR, run by TCRdb on the RT-PCR reads, gives a single entry per CDR3 protein. The data show roughly 550,000 distinct CDR3 sequences, 20% to 25% seen once. From germline, CDR1 is LGHDT and CDR2 YNNKEL (reference sequence). V was pared by 6 bases and J by 6 bases, with 11 bases of the junction left unmatched. This CDR3 contains 15 residues. The sample was also reused in another study, on T cells expressing NK-cell markers. That paper notes: The authors generated TCR beta cDNA through 5'RACE template switching with UMIs. Repertoire data for TCR beta were derived from sorted T cells (CD3+CD56+NKG2C+, CD3+CD56+NKG2C- and CD3+CD56-NKG2C+). The authors sequenced eight donors, of whom seven were HCMV-seropositive and one was seronegative.

The sample in question was CD4+ T cells sorted from PBMCs, obtained about 12 days after vaccination. The sequence came from a man between 45 and 60 years old who received an inactivated influenza vaccine. The chain uses TRBV3-1 and TRBJ2-4; 7 positions agree with TRBD2. The CDR3 spells CASSPAGSRGNIQYF. CDR3 sequence (DNA): TGTGCCAGCAGTCCAGCGGGGTCGAGGGGAAACATTCAGTACTTC.